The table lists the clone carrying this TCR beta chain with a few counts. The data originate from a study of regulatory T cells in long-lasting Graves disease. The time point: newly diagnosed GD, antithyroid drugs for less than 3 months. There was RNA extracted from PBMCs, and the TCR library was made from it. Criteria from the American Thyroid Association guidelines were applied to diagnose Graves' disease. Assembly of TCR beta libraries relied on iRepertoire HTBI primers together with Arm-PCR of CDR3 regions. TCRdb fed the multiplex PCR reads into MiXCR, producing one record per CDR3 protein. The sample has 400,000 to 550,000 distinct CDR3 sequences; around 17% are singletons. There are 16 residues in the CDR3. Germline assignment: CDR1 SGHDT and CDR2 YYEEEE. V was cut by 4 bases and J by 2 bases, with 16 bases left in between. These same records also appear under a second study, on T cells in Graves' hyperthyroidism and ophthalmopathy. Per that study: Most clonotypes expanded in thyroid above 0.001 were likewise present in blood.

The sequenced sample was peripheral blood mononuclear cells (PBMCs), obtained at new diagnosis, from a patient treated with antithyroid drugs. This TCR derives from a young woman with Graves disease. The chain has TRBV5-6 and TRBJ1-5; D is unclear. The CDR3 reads CASSIGPLTGNQPQHF. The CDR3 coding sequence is TGTGCCAGCAGCATCGGGCCCCTTACCGGCAATCAGCCCCAGCATTTT.